This TCR beta chain emerged from a study of memory CD4+ T cells and cytomegalovirus serostatus. Regarding the study as a whole: The CMV-associated TCR signature appears largely within the CD4+ memory repertoire. Each of approximately 63 CMV-associated TCRbeta sequences occurred in one to five individuals.

TCRdb's copy holds only in-frame clones and misses some; the assay was immunoSEQ multiplex PCR. The profile shows around 53,000 clones, roughly 80% of them singletons. Single viable CD3+CD4+CD8-CD45RO+ cells were sorted as the memory CD4+ T cells. The table lists this clone with a few counts. No antigen is known for it. An end of the junction differs from the germline gene, which may be a read error. Germline V gene sequence: CDR1 SSHAT, CDR2 FNYEAQ (reference sequence). This CDR3 region has 14 residues. This rearrangement joins TRBV7-7 to TRBJ2-3, with TRBD1 matching 8 bases. Specimen: memory CD4+ T cells from blood. The source of this sequence is an adult in good health and CMV-seronegative. CDR3 in amino acids: CASSLGQGTDTQYF. CDR3 in DNA: TGTGCTAGCAGCTTGGGACAGGGCACAGATACGCAGTATTTT.